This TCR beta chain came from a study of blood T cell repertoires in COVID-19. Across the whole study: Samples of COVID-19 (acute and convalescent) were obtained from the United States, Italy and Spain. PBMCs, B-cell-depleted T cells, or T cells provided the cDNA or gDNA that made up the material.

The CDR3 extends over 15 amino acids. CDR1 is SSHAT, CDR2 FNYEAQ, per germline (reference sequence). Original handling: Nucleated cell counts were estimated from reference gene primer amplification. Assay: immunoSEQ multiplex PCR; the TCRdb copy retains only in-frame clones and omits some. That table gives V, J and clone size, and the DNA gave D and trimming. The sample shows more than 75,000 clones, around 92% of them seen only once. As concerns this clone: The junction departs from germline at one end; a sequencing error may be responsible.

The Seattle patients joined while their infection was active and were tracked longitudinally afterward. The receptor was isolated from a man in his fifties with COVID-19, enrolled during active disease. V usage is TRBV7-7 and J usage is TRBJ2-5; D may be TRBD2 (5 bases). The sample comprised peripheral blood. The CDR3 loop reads CASSLDLASKETQYF. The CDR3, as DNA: TGTGCTAGCAGCTTAGATCTTGCTAGCAAAGAGACCCAGTACTTC.